These 12 T cell receptor beta chains originate from one sample sequenced in a study of blood T cell repertoires in COVID-19. Produced via immunoSEQ multiplex PCR; TCRdb's table is partial and in-frame only. The table records tens of thousands of clones, around 83% of them present only once. Sequencing was done on a sample of peripheral blood. These receptors all stem from a woman in her sixties or seventies with acute or convalescent COVID-19.

This chain uses TRBV11-2 with TRBJ1-4; no firm D call. The CDR3 is 15 residues long. The germline V and J ends were trimmed by 2 bases and 0 bases, with 7 bases remaining between them. Germline CDR1 is SGHAT and CDR2 is FQNNGV. The CDR3 region is CASSLLAATNEKLFF. DNA for the CDR3: TGTGCCAGCAGCTTATTGGCGGCAACTAATGAAAAACTGTTTTTT.

The J gene is TRBJ2-3, the V gene TRBV5-4; maybe TRBD1 (7 bases). Germline CDR1 reads SGHNT; CDR2 reads YYREEE (reference sequence). This CDR3 region has 14 residues. Trimming left V 8 bases short and J 2 bases short, with 15 bases between. The CDR3 bases are TGTGCCAGTCGGGGGACAGCCTTCACAGATACGCAGTATTTT. It specifies CASRGTAFTDTQYF. The full variable domain, completed using reference TRBV5-4 and TRBJ2-3, is ETGVTQSPTHLIKTRGQQVTLRCSSQSGHNTVSWYQQALGQGPQFIFQYYREEENGRGNFPPRFSGLQFPNYSSELNVNALELDDSALYLCASRGTAFTDTQYFGPGTRLTVL.

CDR3 in DNA: TGTGCCAGCAGCTTAACGAACGGCTATGGCTACACCTTC. Translation: CASSLTNGYGYTF. This sequence joins TRBV7-3 and TRBJ1-2; D uncertain. Per germline, CDR1 SGHTA and CDR2 FQGTGA. This CDR3 is 13 amino acids long. Between the trimmed V and J ends, which lost 0 bases and 4 bases, there was a span of 6 bases.

This chain joins TRBV2 and TRBJ2-7; tentatively, D is TRBD2 (7 bases). Germline V gives CDR1 SNHLY, CDR2 FYNNEI. Trimming pared 3 bases from V and 2 bases from J, leaving 14 bases between. The CDR3 runs 15 residues. The CDR3 region has the DNA TGTGCCAGCAGTGACGTCGGGGGGCCCACCTACGAGCAGTACTTC. This encodes CASSDVGGPTYEQYF. The full variable domain, completed using reference TRBV2 and TRBJ2-7, is EPEVTQTPSHQVTQMGQEVILRCVPISNHLYFYWYRQILGQKVEFLVSFYNNEISEKSEIFDDQFSVERPDGSNFTLKIRSTKLEDSAMYFCASSDVGGPTYEQYFGPGTRLTVT.

This rearrangement joins TRBV19 to TRBJ1-4; 11 positions match TRBD1. J was trimmed by 4 bases and V by 5 bases; bases with no gene match: 15. This CDR3 is built from 19 residues. Germline CDR1 LNHDA, CDR2 SQIVND (reference sequence). The CDR3 loop is CASSPSRTGGGTVNEKLFF. For the CDR3, the DNA is TGTGCCAGTAGTCCATCTCGGACAGGGGGCGGGACGGTTAATGAAAAACTGTTTTTT.

This sequence joins TRBV3-1 (or the pseudogene TRBV3-2) and TRBJ2-2; 11 nucleotides line up with TRBD1. The CDR3 runs to 16 residues. V was pared by 5 bases and J by 1 base, with 3 bases of the junction left unmatched. Germline-derived CDR1 and CDR2 are LGHDT and YNNKEL (reference sequence). The CDR3 DNA reads as TGTGCCAGCAGCTTCGGGACAGGGGGGAACACCGGGGAGCTGTTTTTT. Amino acids: CASSFGTGGNTGELFF.

The DNA for the CDR3 is TGTGCCAGTAGTATAGAGCACTTTTCTGGCACTGAAGCTTTCTTT. Protein: CASSIEHFSGTEAFF. J is TRBJ1-1 and V is TRBV19; D not resolved. Deletions cut 0 bases from V and 4 bases from J, with 12 bases between. Germline lookup yields CDR1 LNHDA and CDR2 SQIVND (reference sequence). This CDR3 contains 15 residues.

The chain employs TRBV5-1 and TRBJ1-6; TRBD1 is a possible D gene (5 bases). Trimming cost V 3 bases and J 9 bases, with 10 bases left between them. The CDR3 is made up of 13 amino acids. Germline assignment: CDR1 SGHRS and CDR2 YFSETQ. CDR3 sequence reads: CASSSGLASPLHF. CDR3 sequence (DNA): TGCGCCAGCAGCTCAGGGCTGGCTTCACCCCTCCACTTT.

This clone has ten or more counts. This chain uses TRBV24-1 with TRBJ2-3, with D unresolved. V gave up 0 bases and J gave up 0 bases, with 9 bases separating them. From germline, CDR1 is KGHDR and CDR2 SFDVKD. CDR3 length: 16 amino acids. CDR3 coding DNA: TGTGCCACCAGTGATTTGTCGGTAGTGAGCACAGATACGCAGTATTTT. This encodes CATSDLSVVSTDTQYF.

This sequence joins TRBV3-1 (or the pseudogene TRBV3-2) and TRBJ1-6, with unresolved D. The CDR3 consists of 13 residues. Trimming cost V 1 base and J 9 bases, with 7 bases left between them. CDR1 LGHDT and CDR2 YNNKEL come from the germline V gene (reference sequence). The CDR3 nucleotides are TGTGCCAGCAGCCAAGCGACAATTTCACCCCTCCACTTT. Its protein is CASSQATISPLHF.

The CDR3 spells CASSLLGLSGNTIYF. The DNA for the CDR3 is TGCGCCAGCAGCTTGCTCGGTCTCTCTGGAAACACCATATATTTT. The genes are TRBV5-1 and TRBJ1-3; D remains ambiguous. CDR1 and CDR2 (germline): SGHRS, YFSETQ. There are 15 residues in the CDR3. V lost 1 base, J lost 0 bases, and 8 bases lay in between.

J is TRBJ2-5 and V is TRBV27, with D possibly matching TRBD2 (5 bases). This CDR3 comprises 14 residues. V was pared by 4 bases and J by 6 bases, with 15 bases between. Germline CDR1 reads MNHEY; CDR2 reads SMNVEV (reference sequence). In DNA, the CDR3 is TGTGCCAGCAGTTCCGGACCCCTCGGGAAGACCCAGTACTTC. As protein: CASSSGPLGKTQYF.